A selection of T cell receptor beta chains follows, all from one sample in a study of blood T cell repertoires in COVID-19. Generated by immunoSEQ multiplex PCR, the TCRdb table keeps only in-frame clones and is missing some. The sample lists approximately 200,000 clones, around 94% occurring once. The sequencing sample was made of peripheral blood. The receptors were gathered from a young man with COVID-19, enrolled during active disease. Each CDR3 is given with its conserved first and last residue. D genes are given only for firm matches.

>TRBV2|-|TRBJ2-4
TGTGCCATTACACTGGGCCCAAGAGCCAAAAACATTCAGTACTTC
CAITLGPRAKNIQYF
>TRBV15|-|TRBJ2-7
TGTGCCACCAGCCCAGGGTCTAACTCCTACGAGCAGTACTTC
CATSPGSNSYEQYF
>TRBV7-3|TRBD1|TRBJ1-1
TGTGCCAGCAGCCCGGGACAGGGCTACACTGAAGCTTTCTTT
CASSPGQGYTEAFF
>TRBV6-5|-|TRBJ2-5
TGTGCCAGTGGGGCGCTTTCCGAAGAGACCCAGTACTTC
CASGALSEETQYF
>TRBV5-4|TRBD2|TRBJ2-5
TGTGCCAGCAGCTTGGAGGGGTGGCGGGGGGTTGAGGGGACCCAGTACTTC
CASSLEGWRGVEGTQYF
>TRBV2|-|TRBJ2-5
TGTGCCAGCAGTGACGTAGACAGCAACAACCTCCTGGAGACCCAGTACTTC
CASSDVDSNNLLETQYF
>TRBV5-4|TRBD2|TRBJ2-3
TGTGCCAGCAGCTTGGGACTAGCGGGGGGGCCGACAACAGATACGCAGTATTTT
CASSLGLAGGPTTDTQYF
>TRBV18|TRBD1|TRBJ2-3
TGTGCCAGCTCACCGGGACAGGGGTTTGGGGGCACAGATACGCAGTATTTT
CASSPGQGFGGTDTQYF
>TRBV5-1|TRBD2|TRBJ2-3
TGCGCCAGCAGCTTTAGCGGGGGGGCAACAGATACGCAGTATTTT
CASSFSGGATDTQYF
>TRBV30|-|TRBJ1-2
TGTGCCTCCCGGGGTCAGGCTATTTACTATGGCTACACCTTC
CASRGQAIYYGYTF
>TRBV5-4|TRBD1|TRBJ2-7
TGTGCCAGCAGCTTGGCCCGGGACAGGGGGCTGGGTGAGCAGTACTTC
CASSLARDRGLGEQYF
>TRBV7-2|-|TRBJ2-7
TGTGCCAGCAGCTTAAATGCCGCAGGCGAGCAGTACTTC
CASSLNAAGEQYF
>TRBV18|-|TRBJ1-1
TGTGCCAGCTCACCAAGGATAAGTACCGGAGGCACTGAAGCTTTCTTT
CASSPRISTGGTEAFF
>TRBV19|-|TRBJ2-7
TGTGCCAGTAGTTTCGGACAGACCTACGAGCAGTACTTC
CASSFGQTYEQYF
>TRBV19|TRBD1|TRBJ2-2
TGTGCCAGTAGTAAAGGACAGGTAAACACCGGGGAGCTGTTTTTT
CASSKGQVNTGELFF
>TRBV7-6|TRBD1|TRBJ2-5
TGTGCCAGCAGCGTTCGGGACAGACTTCAAGAGACCCAGTACTTC
CASSVRDRLQETQYF
>TRBV12-3/TRBV12-4|-|TRBJ2-7
TGTGCCAGCAGCAGGGGAATTACCTACGAGCAGTACTTC
CASSRGITYEQYF